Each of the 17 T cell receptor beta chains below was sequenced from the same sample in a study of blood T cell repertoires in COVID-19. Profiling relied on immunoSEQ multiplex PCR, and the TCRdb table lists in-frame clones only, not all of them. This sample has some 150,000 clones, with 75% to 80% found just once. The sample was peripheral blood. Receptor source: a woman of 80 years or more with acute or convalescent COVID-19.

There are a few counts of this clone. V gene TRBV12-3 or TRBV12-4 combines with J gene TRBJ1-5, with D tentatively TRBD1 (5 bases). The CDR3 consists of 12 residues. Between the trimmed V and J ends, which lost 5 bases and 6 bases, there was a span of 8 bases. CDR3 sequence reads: CASSPQGQPQHF. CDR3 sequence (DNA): TGTGCCAGCAGTCCCCAGGGTCAGCCCCAGCATTTT.

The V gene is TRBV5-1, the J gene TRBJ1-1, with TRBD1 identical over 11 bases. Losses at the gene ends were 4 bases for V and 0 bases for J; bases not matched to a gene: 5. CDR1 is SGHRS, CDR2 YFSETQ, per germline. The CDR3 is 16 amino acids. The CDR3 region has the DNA TGCGCCAGCAGCGCGGACAGGGGGCTCGTGAACACTGAAGCTTTCTTT. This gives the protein CASSADRGLVNTEAFF.

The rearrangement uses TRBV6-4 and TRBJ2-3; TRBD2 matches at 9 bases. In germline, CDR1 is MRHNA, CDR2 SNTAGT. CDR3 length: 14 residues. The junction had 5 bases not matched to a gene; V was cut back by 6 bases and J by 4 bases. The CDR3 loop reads CASSLAGLADTQYF. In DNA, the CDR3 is TGTGCCAGCAGCCTAGCGGGGCTCGCAGATACGCAGTATTTT.

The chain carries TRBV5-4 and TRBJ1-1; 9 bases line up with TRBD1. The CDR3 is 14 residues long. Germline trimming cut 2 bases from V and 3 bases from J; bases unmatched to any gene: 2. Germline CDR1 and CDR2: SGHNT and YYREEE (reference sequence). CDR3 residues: CASSFNRGHTEAFF. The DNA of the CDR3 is TGTGCCAGCAGCTTCAACAGGGGGCACACTGAAGCTTTCTTT.

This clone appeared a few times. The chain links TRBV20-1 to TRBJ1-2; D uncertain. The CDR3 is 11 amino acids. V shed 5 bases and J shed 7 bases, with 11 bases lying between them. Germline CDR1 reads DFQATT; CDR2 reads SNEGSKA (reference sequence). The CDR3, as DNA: TGCAGTGCTGGCGCCGGGTTTGGCTACACCTTC. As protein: CSAGAGFGYTF.

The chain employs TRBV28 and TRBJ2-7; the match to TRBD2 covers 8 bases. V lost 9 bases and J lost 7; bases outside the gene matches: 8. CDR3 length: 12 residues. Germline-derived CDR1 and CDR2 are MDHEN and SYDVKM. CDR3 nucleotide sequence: TGTGCCAGTTCCAGCGGGAGCTGGGAGCAGTACTTC. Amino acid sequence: CASSSGSWEQYF.

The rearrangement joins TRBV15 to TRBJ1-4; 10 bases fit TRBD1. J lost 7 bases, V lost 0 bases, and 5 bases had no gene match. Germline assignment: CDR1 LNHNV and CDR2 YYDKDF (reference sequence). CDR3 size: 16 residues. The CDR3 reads CATSRDSTGGSEKLFF. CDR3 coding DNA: TGTGCCACCAGCAGAGATTCGACAGGGGGCAGTGAAAAACTGTTTTTT.

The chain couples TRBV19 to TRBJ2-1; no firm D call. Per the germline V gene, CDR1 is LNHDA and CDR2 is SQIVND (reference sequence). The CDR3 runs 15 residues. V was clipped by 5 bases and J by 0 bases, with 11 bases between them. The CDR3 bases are TGTGCCAGTAGTCCATCACGTAGCTCCTACAATGAGCAGTTCTTC. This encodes CASSPSRSSYNEQFF.

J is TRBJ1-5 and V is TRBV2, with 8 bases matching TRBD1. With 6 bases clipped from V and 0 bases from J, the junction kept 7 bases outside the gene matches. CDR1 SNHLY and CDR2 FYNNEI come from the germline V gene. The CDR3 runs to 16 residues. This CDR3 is CASRAGGGGSNQPQHF. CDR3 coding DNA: TGTGCCAGCAGGGCAGGGGGCGGAGGTAGCAATCAGCCCCAGCATTTT.

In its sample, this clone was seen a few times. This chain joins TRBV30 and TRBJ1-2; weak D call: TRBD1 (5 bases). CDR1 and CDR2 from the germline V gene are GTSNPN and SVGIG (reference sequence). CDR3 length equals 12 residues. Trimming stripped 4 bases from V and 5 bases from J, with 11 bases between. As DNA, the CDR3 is TGTGCCTGGACAACAGGATATTATGGCTACACCTTC. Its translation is CAWTTGYYGYTF.

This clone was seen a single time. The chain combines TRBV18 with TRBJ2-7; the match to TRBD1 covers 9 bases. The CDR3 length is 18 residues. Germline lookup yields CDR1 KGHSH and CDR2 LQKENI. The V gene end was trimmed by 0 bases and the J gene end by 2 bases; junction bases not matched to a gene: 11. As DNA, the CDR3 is TGTGCCAGCTCACCACCGTGGACAGGGGTAATTTTGCCCTACGAGCAGTACTTC. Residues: CASSPPWTGVILPYEQYF.

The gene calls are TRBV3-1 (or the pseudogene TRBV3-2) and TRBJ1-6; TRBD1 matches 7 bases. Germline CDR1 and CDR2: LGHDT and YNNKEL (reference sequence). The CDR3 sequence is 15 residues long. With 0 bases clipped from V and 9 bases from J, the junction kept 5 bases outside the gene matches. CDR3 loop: CASSQERTGGSPLHF. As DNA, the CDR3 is TGTGCCAGCAGCCAAGAAAGGACAGGCGGTTCACCCCTCCACTTT.

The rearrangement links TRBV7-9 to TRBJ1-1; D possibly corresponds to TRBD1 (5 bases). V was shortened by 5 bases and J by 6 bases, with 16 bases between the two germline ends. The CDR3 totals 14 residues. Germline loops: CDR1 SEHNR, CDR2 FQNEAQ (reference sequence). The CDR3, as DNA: TGTGCCAGCAGCCCTACCTATGGGGGGGCTGAAGCTTTCTTT. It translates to CASSPTYGGAEAFF.

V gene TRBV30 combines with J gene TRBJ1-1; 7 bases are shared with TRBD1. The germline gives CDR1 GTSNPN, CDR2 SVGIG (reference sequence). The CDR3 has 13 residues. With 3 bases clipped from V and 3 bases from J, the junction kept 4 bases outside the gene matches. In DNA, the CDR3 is TGTGCCTGGAGCTTTACAGGGGACACTGAAGCTTTCTTT. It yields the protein CAWSFTGDTEAFF. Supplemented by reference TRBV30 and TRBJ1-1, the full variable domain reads SQTIHQWPATLVQPVGSPLSLECTVEGTSNPNLYWYRQAAGRGLQLLFYSVGIGQISSEVPQNLSASRPQDRQFILSSKKLLLSDSGFYLCAWSFTGDTEAFFGQGTRLTVV.

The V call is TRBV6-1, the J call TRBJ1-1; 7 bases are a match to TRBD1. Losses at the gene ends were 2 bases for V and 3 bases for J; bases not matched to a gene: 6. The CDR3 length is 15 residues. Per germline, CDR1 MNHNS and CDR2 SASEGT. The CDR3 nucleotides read TGTGCCAGCAGTGAACCCGGGGACAGCCACACTGAAGCTTTCTTT. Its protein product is CASSEPGDSHTEAFF.

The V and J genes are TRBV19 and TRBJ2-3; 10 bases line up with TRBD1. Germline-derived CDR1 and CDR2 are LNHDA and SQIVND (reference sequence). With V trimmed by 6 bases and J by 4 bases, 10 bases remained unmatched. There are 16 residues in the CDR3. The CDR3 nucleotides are TGTGCCAGTAGGAGCCCGGGACAGGGGTTAGCAGATACGCAGTATTTT. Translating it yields CASRSPGQGLADTQYF.

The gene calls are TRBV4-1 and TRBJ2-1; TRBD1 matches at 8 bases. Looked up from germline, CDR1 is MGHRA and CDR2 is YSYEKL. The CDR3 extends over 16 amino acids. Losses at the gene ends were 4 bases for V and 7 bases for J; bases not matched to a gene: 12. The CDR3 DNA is TGCGCCAGCAGCCCCAGGACAGGGAGTGGAATAAATGAGCAGTTCTTC. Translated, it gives CASSPRTGSGINEQFF.